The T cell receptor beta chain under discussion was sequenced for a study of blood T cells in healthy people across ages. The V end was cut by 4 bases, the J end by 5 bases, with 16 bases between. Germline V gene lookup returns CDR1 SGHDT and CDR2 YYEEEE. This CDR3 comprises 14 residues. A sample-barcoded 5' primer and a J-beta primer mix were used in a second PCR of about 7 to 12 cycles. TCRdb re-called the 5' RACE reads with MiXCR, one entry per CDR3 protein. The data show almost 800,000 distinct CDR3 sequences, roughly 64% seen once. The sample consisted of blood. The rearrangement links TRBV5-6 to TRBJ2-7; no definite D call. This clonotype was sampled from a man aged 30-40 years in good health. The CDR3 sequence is CASSTYRSGDEQYF. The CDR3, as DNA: TGTGCCAGCAGCACTTACAGATCTGGGGACGAGCAGTACTTC.